This T cell receptor (beta chain) comes out of a study of long-term antiretroviral therapy in people with HIV. Whole-study results and caveats: For ART adherence, viral resistance and therapy changes, no data were available. Blood dates from 2004 to 2017, possibly under older ART regimens.

Running of the v3.0 immunoSEQ assay took place at survey level. Profiling relied on immunoSEQ multiplex PCR, and the TCRdb table lists in-frame clones only, not all of them. The profile shows 20,000 to 30,000 clones, approximately 83% of them singletons. At least two post-ART and at least one pre-ART PBMC sample were available for each donor. Each participant with HIV received care in the United States. Germline V lookup: CDR1 GTSNPN, CDR2 SVGIG (reference sequence). V lost 8 bases and J lost 6; bases outside the gene matches: 0. CDR3 size: 10 residues. For this clone: Its antigen is currently unknown.

This receptor was obtained from a man aged 25 to 40 with HIV. The sequences come from unsorted PBMCs, collected 0.7 years before starting antiretroviral therapy. V gene TRBV30 combines with J gene TRBJ2-2, with 7 bases that match TRBD2. This CDR3 reads CARGAGELFF. The CDR3 DNA reads TGTGCCCGGGGGGCCGGGGAGCTGTTTTTT.